These 15 T cell receptor beta chains originate from one sample sequenced in a study of T cell clones after liver transplantation. Profiled with immunoSEQ multiplex PCR; TCRdb holds only in-frame clones, not every one. The table includes 50,000 or so clones, 65% to 80% detected once. This specimen was CD4+ T cells from blood, taken approximately 52 months after liver transplant. These receptors came from a human patient who received a liver transplant. A share of the T cells may be of graft donor origin.

The V and J genes are TRBV4-1 and TRBJ2-7; D uncertain. Trimming shortened V by 1 base and J by 0 bases, and 10 bases separated the two germline ends. The length of the CDR3 is 15 residues. In germline, CDR1 is MGHRA, CDR2 YSYEKL. CDR3 DNA: TGCGCCAGCAGCCAAGTAGTCGTCGCCTCCTACGAGCAGTACTTC. Translated: CASSQVVVASYEQYF.

The rearrangement links TRBV18 to TRBJ2-1, with a possible D match to TRBD2 (5 bases). Trimming removed 3 bases from V and 9 bases from J, with 18 bases in between. Germline V gene lookup returns CDR1 KGHSH and CDR2 LQKENI. This CDR3 spans 15 amino acids. CDR3 in amino acids: CASSPPTPPRGEQFF. CDR3 sequence (DNA): TGTGCCAGCTCACCCCCGACCCCACCTCGGGGTGAGCAGTTCTTC.

The chain uses TRBV21-1 and TRBJ1-6. TRBV21-1 represents a pseudogene. There are 19 residues in the CDR3. CDR3 amino acids: CASSKVRSKELSYNSPLHF. Written as DNA, the CDR3 is TGTGCCAGCAGCAAAGTGCGCAGTAAAGAGTTATCCTATAATTCACCCCTCCACTTT.

V and J are TRBV29-1 and TRBJ1-5; D is possibly TRBD1 (6 bases). Germline V gene data show CDR1 as SQVTM and CDR2 as ANQGSEA. The CDR3 extends over 12 amino acids. The CDR3 loop reads CSVGGANQPQHF. The CDR3 DNA is TGCAGTGTAGGGGGTGCCAATCAGCCCCAGCATTTT. Looking up the rest from reference TRBV29-1 and TRBJ1-5 gives the full variable domain: SAVISQKPSRDICQRGTSLTIQCQVDSQVTMMFWYRQQPGQSLTLIATANQGSEATYESGFVIDKFPISRPNLTFSTLTVSNMSPEDSSIYLCSVGGANQPQHFGDGTRLSIL.

The V gene is TRBV2, the J gene TRBJ2-5, with TRBD1 matching 8 bases. This CDR3 is built from 14 residues. The V gene's germline CDR1 is SNHLY and CDR2 FYNNEI. Germline trimming cut 8 bases from V and 2 bases from J; bases unmatched to any gene: 7. CDR3 region: CASLRDRLQETQYF. The CDR3 DNA is TGTGCCAGCCTCCGGGACAGGCTTCAAGAGACCCAGTACTTC. The variable domain in full, completed from reference TRBV2 and TRBJ2-5, reads EPEVTQTPSHQVTQMGQEVILRCVPISNHLYFYWYRQILGQKVEFLVSFYNNEISEKSEIFDDQFSVERPDGSNFTLKIRSTKLEDSAMYFCASLRDRLQETQYFGPGTRLLVL.

This rearrangement joins TRBV2 to TRBJ2-2, with D possibly being TRBD1 (5 bases). CDR1 and CDR2 (germline): SNHLY, FYNNEI. The CDR3 has 18 amino acids. V lost 4 bases and J lost 5, with 23 bases in between. CDR3 residues: CASSAPRGQTTLTGELFF. The CDR3, as DNA: TGTGCCAGCAGTGCACCAAGGGGCCAAACGACCTTAACCGGGGAGCTGTTTTTT.

The chain recombines TRBV6-6 with TRBJ1-5; D is perhaps TRBD1 (5 bases). With 5 bases removed from V and 4 bases from J, the gap between germline ends came to 12 bases. Germline V gene data show CDR1 as MNHNY and CDR2 as SVGAGI (reference sequence). This CDR3 region has 14 residues. CDR3 sequence: CASSARQTNQPQHF. The CDR3 bases are TGTGCCAGCAGTGCCCGACAGACGAATCAGCCCCAGCATTTT.

As regards this clone: Within the sample, other DNA sequences also encode this same CDR3. The chain couples TRBV6-5 to TRBJ2-3; D might be TRBD2 (6 bases). Trimming stripped 2 bases from V and 0 bases from J, with 6 bases between. This CDR3 region has 14 residues. Per the germline V gene, CDR1 is MNHEY and CDR2 is SVGAGI. CDR3 in amino acids: CASSYGGSTDTQYF. CDR3 nucleotides: TGTGCCAGCAGTTACGGGGGGAGCACAGATACGCAGTATTTT.

V is TRBV6-5 and J is TRBJ2-5; D is undetermined. Trimming stripped 4 bases from V and 5 bases from J, with 8 bases between. There are 12 residues in the CDR3. Germline CDR1 reads MNHEY; CDR2 reads SVGAGI. The CDR3, as DNA: TGTGCCAGCAGTTGGGTCACCGAGACCCAGTACTTC. This translates into CASSWVTETQYF.

This sequence joins TRBV2 and TRBJ2-1; 10 bases fit TRBD1. The J segment lost 7 bases and the V segment lost 6 bases, leaving 12 bases of the junction unmatched. This CDR3 contains 16 residues. CDR1 SNHLY and CDR2 FYNNEI come from the germline V gene. The CDR3 coding sequence is TGTGCCAGCAGGGACGACAGGGGGCATCGTTTAAATGAGCAGTTCTTC. Translating gives CASRDDRGHRLNEQFF.

The J gene is TRBJ2-3, the V gene TRBV28; TRBD2 matches at 8 bases. Germline V gene data show CDR1 as MDHEN and CDR2 as SYDVKM. This CDR3 region has 16 residues. The ends lost 5 bases at V and 2 bases at J; junction bases unmatched: 9. CDR3 sequence reads: CASSLGAGGLTDTQYF. Here the CDR3 DNA reads TGTGCCAGCAGTCTGGGGGCGGGGGGACTCACAGATACGCAGTATTTT.

V gene TRBV6-1 combines with J gene TRBJ2-2; 7 bases agree with TRBD1. Losses at the gene ends were 4 bases for V and 2 bases for J; bases not matched to a gene: 7. Germline V gene lookup returns CDR1 MNHNS and CDR2 SASEGT. The CDR3 has 16 amino acids. In DNA form, the CDR3 reads TGTGCCAGCAGTGTCACCGGGACAGTTAACACCGGGGAGCTGTTTTTT. It codes for CASSVTGTVNTGELFF.

In this sample, this clone turned up a few times. This chain connects TRBV28 to TRBJ2-7; 7 bases align to TRBD1. This CDR3 is built from 13 residues. Trimming removed 6 bases from V and 2 bases from J; junction bases left unmatched: 4. Germline CDR1 is MDHEN and CDR2 is SYDVKM. The CDR3 region has the DNA TGTGCCAGCAGGCCGACAGGGACCTACGAGCAGTACTTC. Translation gives CASRPTGTYEQYF.

The chain joins TRBV20-1 to TRBJ2-5; unclear D gene. The length of the CDR3 is 11 residues. V lost 4 bases and J 1 base, leaving 4 bases between the germline ends. From germline, CDR1 is DFQATT and CDR2 SNEGSKA (reference sequence). The chain's CDR3 is CSATVQETQYF. Written as DNA, the CDR3 is TGCAGTGCTACAGTCCAAGAGACCCAGTACTTC.

The chain couples TRBV11-2 to TRBJ1-2; TRBD1 aligns across 8 bases. J gave up 2 bases and V 5 bases, and 4 bases lay outside the gene matches. Germline V gives CDR1 SGHAT, CDR2 FQNNGV. CDR3 size: 14 residues. The CDR3 DNA sequence: TGTGCCAGCAGCCCCCGGGACAGGAACTATGGCTACACCTTC. Encoded protein: CASSPRDRNYGYTF.